Each of the 26 T cell receptor beta chains below was sequenced from the same sample in a study of shared clonotypes between healthy human individuals. Only in-frame clones appear in the TCRdb table, and some are missing; sequencing was by immunoSEQ multiplex PCR. The repertoire holds over 400,000 clones, with 90% to 96% as singletons. Sample: naive CD4+ T cells sorted from blood. Noted subset: CD45RA+ positively selected. The receptors shown here come from a woman aged 30 to 39 in good health.

V usage is TRBV19 and J usage is TRBJ1-5, with D perhaps matching TRBD1 (6 bases). V gave up 8 bases and J gave up 3 bases, with 14 bases separating them. CDR3 length equals 14 residues. CDR1 is LNHDA and CDR2 is SQIVND in the germline V gene (reference sequence). CDR3 protein: CASHPRQVNQPQHF. The CDR3 nucleotides read TGTGCCAGTCATCCGCGACAGGTCAATCAGCCCCAGCATTTT.

V is TRBV5-1 and J is TRBJ2-7; D gene unclear. The CDR3 totals 14 residues. Germline V gene sequence: CDR1 SGHRS, CDR2 YFSETQ. V lost 0 bases to trimming and J lost 3 bases, with 10 bases between them. CDR3 bases: TGCGCCAGCAGCTTGGTTGGCTGGGGCTACGAGCAGTACTTC. This gives the protein CASSLVGWGYEQYF.

V gene TRBV9 combines with J gene TRBJ1-2, with TRBD1 as a possible D gene (6 bases). V lost 4 bases and J lost 6, with 13 bases in between. The CDR3 is made up of 13 amino acids. Germline CDR1 SGDLS, CDR2 YYNGEE. The CDR3 here is CASSSRQDNGYTF. CDR3 DNA sequence: TGTGCCAGCAGCAGCCGACAGGATAATGGCTACACCTTC. The variable domain in full, completed from reference TRBV9 and TRBJ1-2, reads DSGVTQTPKHLITATGQRVTLRCSPRSGDLSVYWYQQSLDQGLQFLIQYYNGEERAKGNILERFSAQQFPDLHSELNLSSLELGDSALYFCASSSRQDNGYTFGSGTRLTVV.

The chain carries TRBV5-1 and TRBJ2-3; 9 bases fit TRBD2. The CDR3 is 16 amino acids. The V and J ends lost 0 bases and 7 bases, in that order; junction bases with no gene match: 9. Germline values: CDR1 SGHRS, CDR2 YFSETQ. As DNA, the CDR3 is TGCGCCAGCAGCTTGGCCAACCTAGCGGGAAGTAATACGCAGTATTTT. This gives the protein CASSLANLAGSNTQYF.

This chain connects TRBV7-8 to TRBJ2-7; D is tentatively TRBD1 or TRBD2 (5 bases each). Per germline, CDR1 SGHVS and CDR2 FQNEAQ. With 7 bases removed from V and 0 bases from J, the gap between germline ends came to 13 bases. The length of the CDR3 is 14 residues. DNA for the CDR3: TGTGCCAGCACTCCTGGGGGAAGCTCCTACGAGCAGTACTTC. Translating gives CASTPGGSSYEQYF.

The chain joins TRBV5-1 to TRBJ2-1; 13 positions agree with TRBD2. CDR3 size: 15 residues. V shed 3 bases, J shed 6 bases, and the junction held 3 bases outside the gene matches. Germline V gene lookup returns CDR1 SGHRS and CDR2 YFSETQ. The CDR3 DNA follows: TGCGCCAGCAGCTGGACTAGCGGGAGTATCAATGAGCAGTTCTTC. This encodes CASSWTSGSINEQFF. The whole variable domain, remainder taken from reference TRBV5-1 and TRBJ2-1, is KAGVTQTPRYLIKTRGQQVTLSCSPISGHRSVSWYQQTPGQGLQFLFEYFSETQRNKGNFPGRFSGRQFSNSRSEMNVSTLELGDSALYLCASSWTSGSINEQFFGPGTRLTVL.

The chain is built from TRBV5-1 and TRBJ2-5; 12 bases are shared with TRBD2. Germline values: CDR1 SGHRS, CDR2 YFSETQ. CDR3 size: 19 residues. The V and J ends lost 2 bases and 5 bases, in that order; junction bases with no gene match: 16. CDR3 sequence reads: CASSFPRTSGTPKRETQYF. CDR3 DNA sequence: TGCGCCAGCAGCTTCCCCAGGACTAGCGGGACGCCAAAGCGGGAGACCCAGTACTTC.

V gene TRBV5-1 combines with J gene TRBJ2-3; D not resolved. This CDR3 contains 14 residues. Germline CDR1 SGHRS, CDR2 YFSETQ. V was clipped by 4 bases and J by 1 base, with 10 bases between them. The CDR3 here is CASSPSPGTDTQYF. The CDR3, as DNA: TGCGCCAGCAGCCCGAGTCCTGGCACAGATACGCAGTATTTT.

The chain couples TRBV6-5 to TRBJ1-2; perhaps TRBD1 as D (6 bases). Germline loops: CDR1 MNHEY, CDR2 SVGAGI. Between the trimmed V and J ends, which lost 2 bases and 7 bases, there was a span of 11 bases. The CDR3 totals 13 residues. The CDR3 nucleotides are TGTGCCAGCAGTTACCAGGGGAACGGTGGCTACACCTTC. Residues: CASSYQGNGGYTF.

This rearrangement joins TRBV5-1 to TRBJ2-5; 8 bases agree with TRBD2. CDR3 length equals 16 residues. V dropped 0 bases and J dropped 4; count of bases not matched to a gene: 8. The germline CDR1 and CDR2 sequences are SGHRS and YFSETQ. In nucleotides, the CDR3 is TGCGCCAGCAGCTTGGATGGTAGCGGGAACCGAGAGACCCAGTACTTC. It codes for CASSLDGSGNRETQYF.

The chain's CDR3 is CASSPQTWTGELFF. The CDR3 DNA is TGTGCCAGCAGTCCCCAGACTTGGACCGGGGAGCTGTTTTTT. This chain uses TRBV6-5 with TRBJ2-2, with unresolved D. The CDR3 runs to 14 residues. With 5 bases removed from V and 5 bases from J, the gap between germline ends came to 12 bases. Germline V gene lookup returns CDR1 MNHEY and CDR2 SVGAGI.

The rearrangement links TRBV19 to TRBJ1-3; D unresolved. This CDR3 is 14 amino acids long. V lost 7 bases to trimming and J lost 0 bases, with 10 bases between them. Germline-derived CDR1 and CDR2 are LNHDA and SQIVND (reference sequence). DNA of the CDR3: TGTGCCAGTAAGAGTGGGAGCTCTGGAAACACCATATATTTT. Encoded protein: CASKSGSSGNTIYF.

CDR3 sequence: CASSFAGARDEQFF. The CDR3 coding sequence is TGTGCCAGCAGTTTTGCGGGAGCTAGAGATGAGCAGTTCTTC. The rearrangement links TRBV28 to TRBJ2-1; 7 positions match TRBD2. J was trimmed by 8 bases and V by 3 bases; bases with no gene match: 7. This CDR3 is 14 amino acids long. CDR1 is MDHEN and CDR2 is SYDVKM in the germline V gene.

The V gene is TRBV7-9, the J gene TRBJ1-4; 7 nucleotides line up with TRBD1. Looked up from germline, CDR1 is SEHNR and CDR2 is FQNEAQ (reference sequence). This CDR3 is built from 15 residues. Trimming removed 5 bases from V and 3 bases from J; junction bases left unmatched: 6. The chain's CDR3 is CASSVDRVSNEKLFF. The CDR3 bases are TGTGCCAGCAGCGTAGACAGGGTTTCTAATGAAAAACTGTTTTTT. Full variable domain (remainder filled in from reference TRBV7-9 and TRBJ1-4): DTGVSQNPRHKITKRGQNVTFRCDPISEHNRLYWYRQTLGQGPEFLTYFQNEAQLEKSRLLSDRFSAERPKGSFSTLEIQRTEQGDSAMYLCASSVDRVSNEKLFFGSGTQLSVL.

The gene calls are TRBV20-1 and TRBJ2-7; D tentatively reads TRBD1 or TRBD2 (5 bases each). In germline, CDR1 is DFQATT, CDR2 SNEGSKA (reference sequence). Between the trimmed V and J ends, which lost 6 bases and 6 bases, there was a span of 12 bases. This CDR3 comprises 11 residues. The CDR3 DNA follows: TGCAGTGCCGTTGGGGGAAGCGAGCAGTACTTC. This sequence encodes CSAVGGSEQYF.

This chain connects TRBV6-5 to TRBJ1-5, with D unclear. CDR3 length: 13 amino acids. Germline assignment: CDR1 MNHEY and CDR2 SVGAGI. V was clipped by 10 bases and J by 7 bases, with 17 bases between them. CDR3 nucleotides: TGTGCCACCCGGGTCAGTCGCGAGCAGCCCCAGCATTTT. It encodes CATRVSREQPQHF.

This clone was picked up one time. The gene calls are TRBV25-1 and TRBJ2-7; 7 nucleotides line up with TRBD2. The CDR3 is 13 amino acids. Trimming cost V 7 bases and J 7 bases; bases outside gene matches: 10. Germline-derived CDR1 and CDR2 are MGHDK and SYGVNS. CDR3 coding DNA: TGTGCCAGCATCTCTGGATGGGGGGGAGAGCAGTACTTC. It is translated as CASISGWGGEQYF.

The rearrangement links TRBV5-6 to TRBJ1-2, with TRBD1 matching 8 bases. The junction had 6 bases not matched to a gene; V was cut back by 7 bases and J by 4 bases. Germline V lookup: CDR1 SGHDT, CDR2 YYEEEE. CDR3 length: 13 amino acids. CDR3 in amino acids: CASEGQGTYGYTF. Written as DNA, the CDR3 is TGTGCCAGCGAAGGACAGGGAACCTATGGCTACACCTTC.

This sequence joins TRBV6-1 and TRBJ2-7; D is unclear. V was clipped by 3 bases and J by 9 bases, with 15 bases between them. The CDR3 loop spans 13 amino acids. Germline CDR1 reads MNHNS; CDR2 reads SASEGT. The CDR3 DNA reads as TGTGCCAGCAGTGAGGACGTTTTTAGGGTGCAGTACTTC. Protein product: CASSEDVFRVQYF.

CDR3 sequence (DNA): TGTGCCAGCACCCGACCCCCCCTCGGCTACACCTTC. Protein sequence: CASTRPPLGYTF. The J gene is TRBJ1-2, the V gene TRBV7-2; D unresolved. CDR1 SGHTA and CDR2 FQGNSA come from the germline V gene. Trimming shortened V by 7 bases and J by 8 bases, and 14 bases separated the two germline ends. The CDR3 is made up of 12 amino acids.

The V call is TRBV7-8, the J call TRBJ1-6; D is unclear. V was shortened by 1 base and J by 5 bases, with 9 bases between the two germline ends. In germline, CDR1 is SGHVS, CDR2 FQNEAQ. This CDR3 contains 15 residues. The CDR3 DNA reads TGTGCCAGCAGCTTAGAGCGGTACAATAATTCACCCCTCCACTTT. Amino acids: CASSLERYNNSPLHF.

Notes on this clone: A read error may produce the germline difference seen at one junction end. The CDR3 bases are TGTGCCAGCAGCGTAGCGGGAGTCGCCTACGAGCAGTACTTC. This encodes CASSVAGVAYEQYF. V gene TRBV7-8 combines with J gene TRBJ2-7; 9 nucleotides line up with TRBD2. Germline values: CDR1 SGHVS, CDR2 FQNEAQ. This CDR3 is built from 14 residues.

The genes are TRBV29-1 and TRBJ2-1; TRBD2 aligns across 7 bases. CDR1 and CDR2 (germline): SQVTM, ANQGSEA. This CDR3 has 11 residues. Trimming took 5 bases from V and 11 from J; bases not matched to a gene: 6. CDR3 nucleotide sequence: TGCAGCGTTAGTCTAGCGGAAAAGCAGTTCTTC. Protein: CSVSLAEKQFF.

The chain recombines TRBV18 with TRBJ2-1; a weak D match, TRBD2 (5 bases). The CDR3 is made up of 16 amino acids. V was trimmed by 1 base and J by 2 bases, leaving 12 bases between them. Germline V gene sequence: CDR1 KGHSH, CDR2 LQKENI. The CDR3, as DNA: TGTGCCAGCTCACCACGTCTCGGGATGACCTACAATGAGCAGTTCTTC. Protein sequence: CASSPRLGMTYNEQFF. Full variable domain (missing parts from reference TRBV18 and TRBJ2-1): NAGVMQNPRHLVRRRGQEARLRCSPMKGHSHVYWYRQLPEEGLKFMVYLQKENIIDESGMPKERFSAEFPKEGPSILRIQQVVRGDSAAYFCASSPRLGMTYNEQFFGPGTRLTVL.

The V gene is TRBV10-3, the J gene TRBJ1-1, with 7 bases that match TRBD1. After removal of 2 bases from V and 1 base from J, the junction contained 4 bases not matched to a gene. In germline, CDR1 is ENHRY, CDR2 SYGVKD. The CDR3 length is 15 residues. CDR3 sequence (DNA): TGTGCCATCAGTGAGCGACAGGGAACGAACACTGAAGCTTTCTTT. Translated: CAISERQGTNTEAFF.

This chain uses TRBV28 with TRBJ2-7; TRBD1 matches at 12 bases. The germline V gene encodes CDR1 MDHEN and CDR2 SYDVKM. The CDR3 runs 15 residues. J lost 6 bases, V lost 6 bases, and 9 bases had no gene match. The CDR3 sequence is CASSPRGTGGLEQYF. The CDR3 DNA reads TGTGCCAGCAGCCCGCGAGGGACAGGGGGCCTCGAGCAGTACTTC.